Listed below are T cell receptor beta chains from one sample, sequenced in a study of blood T cell repertoires in COVID-19. The table came from immunoSEQ multiplex PCR; TCRdb's copy has only in-frame clones and leaves some out. Among about 280,000 clones listed, about four fifths were seen once. Specimen: PBMCs or T cells enriched from blood (not recorded which). The receptors stem from a man between 35 and 55 years old who had been exposed to COVID-19. The CDR3 runs from the conserved cysteine through the conserved F or W. The D gene is left open where the match is weak. Rows give clone size only sometimes, using once, few, many, or a class for an expanded clone.

j_gene	v_gene	abundance	d_gene	CDR3nt	CDR3aa
TRBJ2-1	TRBV9	NA	NA	TGTGCCAGCAGCTCCCGGACTATCAATGAGCAGTTCTTC	CASSSRTINEQFF
TRBJ1-5	TRBV19	NA	NA	TGTGCCAGTAGTATTTACAGCTCACGGCCCCAGCATTTT	CASSIYSSRPQHF
TRBJ2-7	TRBV19	NA	NA	TGTGCCAGTAGTATGGCAGCGGAGAAGATCTACGAGCAGTACTTC	CASSMAAEKIYEQYF
TRBJ2-2	TRBV23-1	NA	TRBD1	TGCGCCAGCAGTCAACCGGACAGGTATTCGGCCGGGGAGCTGTTTTTT	CASSQPDRYSAGELFF
TRBJ2-1	TRBV6-5	NA	NA	TGTGCCAGCAAATTTTCCGGGTACAATGAGCAGTTCTTC	CASKFSGYNEQFF
TRBJ2-7	TRBV6-5	NA	NA	TGTGCCAGCAGTTACTCCCAGGGGCTTCCCTACGAGCAGTACTTC	CASSYSQGLPYEQYF
TRBJ2-7	TRBV7-3	few	TRBD2	TGTGCCAGCAGCTTAGCGGGACTACCCTACGAGCAGTACTTC	CASSLAGLPYEQYF
TRBJ1-3	TRBV2	NA	NA	TGTGCCAGCAGTGATACTGGTGACAGGTTCTCTGGAAACACCATATATTTT	CASSDTGDRFSGNTIYF
TRBJ2-2	TRBV9	many	NA	TGTGCCTCTTCCGCAGTTTTCACCGGGGAGCTGTTTTTT	CASSAVFTGELFF
TRBJ1-1	TRBV21-1	NA	NA	TGTGCCAGCAGCAAAGGGGACAGTCCCAAGAGCGCTGAAGCTTTCTTT	CASSKGDSPKSAEAFF
TRBJ2-1	TRBV9	few	NA	TGTGCCAGCAGCGTAGAGGCAGGGGCGGCTACACAGTTCTTC	CASSVEAGAATQFF
TRBJ2-7	TRBV6-4	few	TRBD2	TGTGCCAGCAGTGAGTTTGCGGGAGCAACCTACGAGCAGTACTTC	CASSEFAGATYEQYF
TRBJ1-5	TRBV6-5	NA	NA	TGTGCCAGCAGGGGGGCAGGGGTTGTTCAGCCCCAGCATTTT	CASRGAGVVQPQHF
TRBJ2-3	TRBV9	NA	TRBD2	TGTGCCAGCAGCGTAAACGGGAGGGCTTCAGATACGCAGTATTTT	CASSVNGRASDTQYF
TRBJ1-5	TRBV6-6	NA	NA	TGTGCCAGCAGCCTCGGGAATCAGCCCCAGCATTTT	CASSLGNQPQHF
TRBJ2-1	TRBV9	many	TRBD1	TGTGCCAGCAGCCTATCCCTTGGGGGACAGGGAGTCAATGAGCAGTTCTTC	CASSLSLGGQGVNEQFF
TRBJ2-7	TRBV6-5	NA	NA	TGTGCCACCCGGGATTTCTACGAGCAGTACTTC	CATRDFYEQYF
TRBJ2-1	TRBV30	NA	TRBD2	TGTGCCTGGAGTCCCGGACTAGCGGGATATGAGCAGTTCTTC	CAWSPGLAGYEQFF
TRBJ2-3	TRBV25-1	NA	TRBD2	TGTGCCAGCAGTGAAACTAGCGGGAGTTGGGGAGATACGCAGTATTTT	CASSETSGSWGDTQYF
TRBJ2-3	TRBV2	NA	NA	TGTGCCAGCAGTGGGCGGGATCTCAGGGATACGCAGTATTTT	CASSGRDLRDTQYF
TRBJ1-5	TRBV19	NA	TRBD1	TGTGCCAGTACGACAGGGGGGCAGCCCCAGCATTTT	CASTTGGQPQHF
TRBJ2-7	TRBV7-6	NA	TRBD2	TGTGCCAGCAGCTCCAGGACTAGCGGGAACTACGAGCAGTACTTC	CASSSRTSGNYEQYF
TRBJ2-1	TRBV5-1	NA	TRBD2	TGCGCCAGCAGCTTAAGGACTAGCGATGGCAATGAGCAGTTCTTC	CASSLRTSDGNEQFF
TRBJ1-1	TRBV30	NA	NA	TGTGCCTGGAGTGGACAAGTGAACACTGAAGCTTTCTTT	CAWSGQVNTEAFF
TRBJ2-1	TRBV24-1	NA	TRBD1	TGTGCCACCAGTGATTTGGGCAGCAGGACAGGGATCTACAATGAGCAGTTCTTC	CATSDLGSRTGIYNEQFF
TRBJ2-2	TRBV5-1	few	NA	TGCGCCAGCCGCCTCAGCGTGAACACCGGGGAGCTGTTTTTT	CASRLSVNTGELFF
TRBJ2-1	TRBV2	NA	NA	TGTGCCAGCATTACCGCGGGAACTTCGTCCTACAATGAGCAGTTCTTC	CASITAGTSSYNEQFF
TRBJ2-3	TRBV5-4	NA	TRBD2	TGTGCCAGCTCCCCGGGGGGGGCTATCCCTATCGGTACAGATACGCAGTATTTT	CASSPGGAIPIGTDTQYF
TRBJ2-3	TRBV19	NA	NA	TGTGCCAGTAATCTCAGAGCGCAGTACAGCACAGATACGCAGTATTTT	CASNLRAQYSTDTQYF
TRBJ1-2	TRBV12-3/TRBV12-4	NA	NA	TGTGCCAGCACCCCGGGGTTAAACTATGGCTACACCTTC	CASTPGLNYGYTF
TRBJ2-4	TRBV6-2/TRBV6-3	once	NA	TGTGCCAGCAGTACAGGGTCGATAGCCAAAAACATTCAGTACTTC	CASSTGSIAKNIQYF
TRBJ1-1	TRBV6-5	NA	NA	TGTGCCAGCAGTTTACGGGGGGCTGAAGCTTTCTTT	CASSLRGAEAFF